This T cell receptor (beta chain) was sequenced in a study of cytomegalovirus exposure and HLA in healthy donors. Study-level information: The study's early data release held tens of millions of unique TCRs from HLA-typed donors. Study-level points and caveats: With later analysis, a missense DCLRE1C variant became linked to TCR beta V- and J-gene trimming. Presence/absence analyses supposed approximately even sequencing depth among donors. Accounts indicate the classifier identified cytomegalovirus status with strong specificity and sensitivity.

The PCR had 60 Vbeta and 13 Jbeta primers. The method was immunoSEQ multiplex PCR; TCRdb's version includes in-frame clones alone and lacks a portion of them. The sample holds approximately 160,000 clones, around 80% seen once. The CDR3 length is 15 residues. Trimming stripped 0 bases from V and 3 bases from J, with 11 bases between. CDR1 is SGHRS, CDR2 YFSETQ, per germline. As to this clone: The antigen remains undetermined. In the same sample, other DNA sequences code for this CDR3.

The gene calls are TRBV5-1 and TRBJ2-3; weak D call: TRBD2 (5 bases). What was sequenced was PBMCs. This clonotype was sampled from a woman aged 50 to 65 in good health and CMV-seropositive. The CDR3 loop is CASSLDRGWTDTQYF. CDR3 nucleotide sequence: TGCGCCAGCAGCTTGGACCGAGGGTGGACAGATACGCAGTATTTT.